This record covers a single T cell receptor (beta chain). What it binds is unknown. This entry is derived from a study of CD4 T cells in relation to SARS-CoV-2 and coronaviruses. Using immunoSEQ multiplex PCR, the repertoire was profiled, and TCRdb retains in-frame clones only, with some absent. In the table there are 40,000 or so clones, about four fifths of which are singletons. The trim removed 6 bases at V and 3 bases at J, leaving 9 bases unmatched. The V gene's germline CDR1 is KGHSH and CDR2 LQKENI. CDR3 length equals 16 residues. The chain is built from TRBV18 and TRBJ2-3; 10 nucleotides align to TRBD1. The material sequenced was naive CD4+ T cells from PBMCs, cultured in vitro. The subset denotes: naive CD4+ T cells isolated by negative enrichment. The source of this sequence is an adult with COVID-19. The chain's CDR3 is CASSPVTGQGTDTQYF. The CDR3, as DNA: TGTGCCAGCTCCCCAGTCACGGGACAGGGGACAGATACGCAGTATTTT.